These 2 T cell receptor beta chains came from one sample sequenced in a study of blood T cell repertoires in COVID-19. The assay was immunoSEQ multiplex PCR, and TCRdb's table has in-frame clones only and misses some. The sample includes about 270,000 clones, 81% seen only once; the top ten take 2.5% to 3%. The source material was peripheral blood. These receptors came from a woman aged 55-69 years with active or convalescent COVID-19.

The chain combines TRBV7-2 with TRBJ2-5, with TRBD1 matching 7 bases. J gave up 5 bases and V 0 bases, and 6 bases lay outside the gene matches. Germline V gives CDR1 SGHTA, CDR2 FQGNSA. This CDR3 is built from 15 residues. CDR3 loop: CASSLAYRGGETQYF. The CDR3 nucleotides read TGTGCCAGCAGCTTAGCATACAGGGGCGGTGAGACCCAGTACTTC.

This clone was observed a handful of times. The V call is TRBV7-9, the J call TRBJ2-7; D not certain. V was cut by 6 bases and J by 0 bases, with 15 bases left in between. This CDR3 comprises 15 residues. Per germline, CDR1 SEHNR and CDR2 FQNEAQ (reference sequence). CDR3 DNA sequence: TGTGCCAGCAGTCCCCCTACAGTAGACTCCTACGAGCAGTACTTC. Protein sequence: CASSPPTVDSYEQYF.